This T cell receptor (beta chain) originates from a study of CD8 T cells in ankylosing spondylitis. As concerns this clonotype: Its antigen remains unidentified.

This CDR3 has 11 residues. V lost 6 bases, J lost 8 bases, and 13 bases lay in between. Per the germline V gene, CDR1 is SQVTM and CDR2 is ANQGSEA. TCRdb re-derived calls from the 5' RACE reads in MiXCR, one entry per CDR3 protein. Of about 500,000 distinct CDR3 sequences in the sample, roughly 5.2% were seen once. General study points: Within ankylosing spondylitis blood, a TCR beta motif made up of seven or eight highly homologous variants appeared to be characteristic. Clones that were linked to disease were CD8+ and were relatively rare in peripheral blood.

The gene calls are TRBV29-1 and TRBJ1-2, with TRBD1 as a possible D gene (5 bases). The origin of this receptor is a male donor with ankylosing spondylitis. Sequenced sample: blood, either unsorted or a sorted T cell fraction (not recorded which). This chain's CDR3 is CSVGRSGGYTF. CDR3 coding DNA: TGCAGCGTGGGACGGTCCGGGGGCTACACCTTC.